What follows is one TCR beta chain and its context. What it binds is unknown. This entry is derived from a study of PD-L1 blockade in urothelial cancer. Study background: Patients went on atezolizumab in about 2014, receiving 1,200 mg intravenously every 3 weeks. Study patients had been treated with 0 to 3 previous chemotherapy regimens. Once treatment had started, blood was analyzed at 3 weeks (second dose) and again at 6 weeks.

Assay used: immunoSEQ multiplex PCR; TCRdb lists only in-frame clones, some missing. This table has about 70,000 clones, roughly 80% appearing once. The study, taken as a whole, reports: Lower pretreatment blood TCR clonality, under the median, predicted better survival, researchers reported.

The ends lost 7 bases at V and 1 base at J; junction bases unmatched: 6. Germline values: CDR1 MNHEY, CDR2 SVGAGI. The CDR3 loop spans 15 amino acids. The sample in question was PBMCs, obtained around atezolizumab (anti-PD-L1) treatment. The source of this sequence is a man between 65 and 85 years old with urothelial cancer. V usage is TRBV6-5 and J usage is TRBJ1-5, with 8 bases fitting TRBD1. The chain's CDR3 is CASTLQGESNQPQHF. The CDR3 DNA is TGTGCCAGCACGCTACAGGGGGAAAGCAATCAGCCCCAGCATTTT.